Shown below are 8 T cell receptor beta chains from a single sample sequenced in a study of control samples from healthy donors and cancer patients. Libraries were prepared by immunoSEQ multiplex PCR; TCRdb keeps only in-frame clonotypes and omits some of them. The sample lists over 15,000 clones; 70% to 90% were seen once. Sequencing was carried out using PBMCs. The origin of the receptors is a man aged 55-75 years with head and neck cancer.

The V and J genes are TRBV6-5 and TRBJ1-1; TRBD1 is a possible D gene (6 bases). V gave up 6 bases and J gave up 5 bases, with 13 bases separating them. The V gene's germline CDR1 is MNHEY and CDR2 SVGAGI. There are 13 residues in the CDR3. The chain's CDR3 is CASRNRAGTEAFF. DNA of the CDR3: TGTGCCAGCAGAAACAGGGCGGGGACTGAAGCTTTCTTT.

The chain employs TRBV19 and TRBJ2-2; unclear D gene. The CDR3 is 15 residues long. V lost 5 bases, J lost 5 bases, and 15 bases lay in between. CDR1 and CDR2 (germline): LNHDA, SQIVND (reference sequence). In nucleotides, the CDR3 is TGTGCCAGTAGTGCGAACGGATATGGGACCGGGGAGCTGTTTTTT. Its protein is CASSANGYGTGELFF.

The chain is built from TRBV20-1 and TRBJ1-1; 8 bases agree with TRBD1. This CDR3 region has 10 residues. Germline CDR1 reads DFQATT; CDR2 reads SNEGSKA (reference sequence). With V trimmed by 6 bases and J by 11 bases, 5 bases remained unmatched. The CDR3: CSAPDREAFF. DNA of the CDR3: TGCAGTGCACCGGACAGGGAGGCTTTCTTT.

The chain links TRBV18 to TRBJ1-5; D gene ambiguous. Deletions cut 1 base from V and 5 bases from J, with 12 bases between. The germline V gene has CDR1 KGHSH and CDR2 LQKENI. The CDR3 has 15 amino acids. CDR3 amino acids: CASSPQSHKDQPQHF. The DNA of the CDR3 is TGTGCCAGCTCACCACAAAGCCACAAGGATCAGCCCCAGCATTTT.

V and J are TRBV6-6 and TRBJ2-6, with TRBD2 as a possible D gene (7 bases). The germline V gene has CDR1 MNHNY and CDR2 SVGAGI (reference sequence). CDR3 length equals 18 residues. V was shortened by 5 bases and J by 0 bases, with 17 bases between the two germline ends. The CDR3 DNA is TGTGCCAGCAGTCCGGGGGGCTCCCACGTCTCTGGGGCCAACGTCCTGACTTTC. Translated, it gives CASSPGGSHVSGANVLTF.

The V and J genes are TRBV5-1 and TRBJ2-2; a possible D gene is TRBD1 (6 bases). The V end lost 4 bases, the J end lost 3 bases, and 16 bases lay between the germline ends. Germline CDR1 and CDR2: SGHRS and YFSETQ. The CDR3 loop spans 16 amino acids. This CDR3 is CASSSQGPPYTGELFF. CDR3 bases: TGCGCCAGCAGCAGTCAGGGGCCTCCTTACACCGGGGAGCTGTTTTTT.

The chain combines TRBV7-6 with TRBJ2-2; TRBD2 is a possible D gene (5 bases). The V end was cut by 1 base, the J end by 0 bases, with 6 bases between. The CDR3 totals 15 residues. CDR1 and CDR2 from the germline V gene are SGHVS and FNYEAQ. CDR3 in DNA: TGTGCCAGCAGCTTAGTGCGGGCGAACACCGGGGAGCTGTTTTTT. Its protein product is CASSLVRANTGELFF.

V is TRBV5-1 and J is TRBJ1-1; no reliable D call. The V end lost 5 bases, the J end lost 7 bases, and 12 bases lay between the germline ends. CDR3 length: 12 amino acids. Germline CDR1 and CDR2: SGHRS and YFSETQ. This chain's CDR3 is CASRMTLDEAFF. The CDR3 DNA follows: TGCGCCAGCAGGATGACCCTCGATGAAGCTTTCTTT.